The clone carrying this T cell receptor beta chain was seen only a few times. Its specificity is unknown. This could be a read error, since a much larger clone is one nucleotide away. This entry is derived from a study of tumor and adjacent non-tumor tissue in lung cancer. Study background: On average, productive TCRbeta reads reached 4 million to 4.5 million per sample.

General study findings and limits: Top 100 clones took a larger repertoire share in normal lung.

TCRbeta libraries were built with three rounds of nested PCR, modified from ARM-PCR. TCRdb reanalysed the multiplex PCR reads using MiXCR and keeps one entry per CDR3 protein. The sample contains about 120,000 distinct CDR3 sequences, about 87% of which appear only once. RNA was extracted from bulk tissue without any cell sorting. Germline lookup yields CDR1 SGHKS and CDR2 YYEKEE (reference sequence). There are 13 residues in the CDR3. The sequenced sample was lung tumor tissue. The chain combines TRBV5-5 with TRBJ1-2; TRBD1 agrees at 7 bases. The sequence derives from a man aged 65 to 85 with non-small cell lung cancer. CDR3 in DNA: TGTGCCAGGAGCTGGGGGACAGCCTATGGCTACACCTTC. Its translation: CARSWGTAYGYTF.